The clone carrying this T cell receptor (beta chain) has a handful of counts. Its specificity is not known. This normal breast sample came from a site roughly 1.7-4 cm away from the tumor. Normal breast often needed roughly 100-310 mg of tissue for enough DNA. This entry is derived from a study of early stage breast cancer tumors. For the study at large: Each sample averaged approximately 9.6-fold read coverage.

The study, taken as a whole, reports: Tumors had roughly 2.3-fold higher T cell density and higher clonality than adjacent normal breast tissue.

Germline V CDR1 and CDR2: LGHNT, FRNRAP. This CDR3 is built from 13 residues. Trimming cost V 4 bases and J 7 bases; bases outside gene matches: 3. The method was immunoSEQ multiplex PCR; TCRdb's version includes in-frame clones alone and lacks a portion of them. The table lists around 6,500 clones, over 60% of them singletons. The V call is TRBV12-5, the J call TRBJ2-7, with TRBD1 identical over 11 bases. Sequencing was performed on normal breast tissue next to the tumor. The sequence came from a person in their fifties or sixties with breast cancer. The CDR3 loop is CASGSGTGGEQYF. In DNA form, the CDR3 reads TGTGCTAGTGGTTCTGGGACAGGGGGAGAGCAGTACTTC.